Below are 23 T cell receptor beta chains sequenced from a single sample in a study of beta chain features in type 1 diabetes (dated by TCRdb to 2016 to 2019). What the study reported, not specific to this receptor: A moderate but significant shortening of TCRB CDR3 length was observed in type 1 diabetes patients in all four CD4+ subsets.

The receptor library was made with the immunoSEQ multiplex PCR assay. The entire amount of isolated RNA was reverse transcribed using the High Capacity cDNA Reverse Transcription Kit, so the sequenced TCRB transcripts were expressed ones. TCRdb holds this immuneACCESS table with in-frame rearrangements only. Some clones are missing; in checked studies, unresolved V genes explain under half, and the rest has no known cause. The sample profile shows roughly 330,000 clones; approximately 15% of them were found once. The top ten hold 0.015% of the sample. Which antigens these TCRs recognize remains unknown. Material: naive CD4+ T cells from blood. The meaning of the sample's cell subset or site label: true naive CD4+ T cells. Receptors were obtained from a woman under 30 with type 1 diabetes.

This clone was seen more than once but under ten times. The DNA for the CDR3 is TGTGCCTGGAGTGTACCGGCGGGAGGGCCCTGGGAGCAGTTCTTC. The encoded protein is CAWSVPAGGPWEQFF. This chain uses TRBV30 with TRBJ2-1, with TRBD2 identical over 9 bases. The CDR3 sequence is 15 residues long. Germline values: CDR1 GTSNPN, CDR2 SVGIG (reference sequence). With V trimmed by 0 bases and J by 10 bases, 10 bases remained unmatched.

A few counts support this clone. This chain links TRBV7-9 with TRBJ1-1; no firm D call. There are 13 residues in the CDR3. V shed 4 bases and J shed 1 base, with 7 bases lying between them. CDR1 is SEHNR and CDR2 is FQNEAQ in the germline V gene (reference sequence). The CDR3 coding sequence is TGTGCCAGCAGCTCGCAGTCGAACACTGAAGCTTTCTTT. Protein: CASSSQSNTEAFF.

The CDR3 here is CASALAGHYNEQFF. CDR3 in DNA: TGTGCTAGCGCCCTAGCGGGGCACTACAATGAGCAGTTCTTC. The genes are TRBV12-5 and TRBJ2-1, with 9 bases matching TRBD2. The CDR3 sequence is 14 residues long. CDR1 is LGHNT, CDR2 FRNRAP, per germline. V trimming: 9 bases; J trimming: 3 bases; junction bases outside the gene matches: 6.

This clone was observed a few times. The chain has TRBV11-2 and TRBJ2-1, with D possibly being TRBD1 (5 bases). Trimming took off 4 bases at V and 2 bases at J, with 18 bases between the two ends. This CDR3 comprises 17 residues. CDR1 and CDR2 from the germline V gene are SGHAT and FQNNGV. The CDR3 DNA reads as TGTGCCAGCAGCTCCCCCTGGGGCCACACAACCTACAATGAGCAGTTCTTC. It specifies CASSSPWGHTTYNEQFF.

The V gene is TRBV7-9, the J gene TRBJ2-2, with 7 bases aligning to TRBD2. This CDR3 has 15 residues. V shed 10 bases, J shed 6 bases, and the junction held 14 bases outside the gene matches. Germline lookup yields CDR1 SEHNR and CDR2 FQNEAQ (reference sequence). The CDR3 DNA reads TGTGCCAACCGACCCGGGGGGACGGGGTCCGGGGAGCTGTTTTTT. Protein product: CANRPGGTGSGELFF.

The V and J genes are TRBV11-3 and TRBJ1-1; D gene unclear. The V and J ends lost 2 bases and 4 bases respectively, with 8 bases between them. This CDR3 comprises 13 residues. Germline assignment: CDR1 SGHNT and CDR2 YENEEA. The CDR3 spells CASSLNAGTEAFF. The CDR3 nucleotides read TGTGCCAGCAGCTTAAATGCGGGCACTGAAGCTTTCTTT. The full variable domain, in which reference TRBV11-3 and TRBJ1-1 provide the parts outside the CDR3, is EAGVVQSPRYKIIEKKQPVAFWCNPISGHNTLYWYLQNLGQGPELLIRYENEEAVDDSQLPKDRFSAERLKGVDSTLKIQPAELGDSAVYLCASSLNAGTEAFFGQGTRLTVV.

The chain carries TRBV7-3 and TRBJ2-3, with TRBD2 matching over 14 bases. V lost 4 bases to trimming and J lost 6 bases; unmatched junction nucleotides: 6. Germline loops: CDR1 SGHTA, CDR2 FQGTGA. This CDR3 has 16 amino acids. The CDR3 DNA reads TGTGCCAGCAGCTCGGGGACTAGCGGGAGTTGGGATACGCAGTATTTT. It specifies CASSSGTSGSWDTQYF.

This chain connects TRBV27 to TRBJ2-1; 8 nucleotides agree with TRBD2. Germline-derived CDR1 and CDR2 are MNHEY and SMNVEV (reference sequence). The CDR3 is made up of 16 amino acids. After removal of 3 bases from V and 2 bases from J, the junction contained 6 bases not matched to a gene. The CDR3 here is CASSLIAGTTYNEQFF. The CDR3 nucleotides are TGTGCCAGCAGTTTGATAGCGGGAACTACCTACAATGAGCAGTTCTTC.

This clone was counted a few times. CDR3 in amino acids: CASKTSGRAGEQYV. The CDR3 DNA reads as TGTGCCAGCAAAACTTCCGGGAGGGCAGGGGAGCAGTACGTC. The chain uses TRBV6-5 and TRBJ2-7; 8 positions agree with TRBD2. CDR3 length: 14 residues. V lost 7 bases and J lost 7; bases outside the gene matches: 12. CDR1 and CDR2 from the germline V gene are MNHEY and SVGAGI.

This clone occurred a few times. The rearrangement joins TRBV18 to TRBJ1-1; 12 bases agree with TRBD1. Per germline, CDR1 KGHSH and CDR2 LQKENI. This CDR3 is built from 16 residues. With 4 bases clipped from V and 5 bases from J, the junction kept 8 bases outside the gene matches. CDR3: CASSQGQGAILTEAFF. CDR3 nucleotide sequence: TGTGCCAGCTCACAGGGACAGGGGGCCATCCTAACTGAAGCTTTCTTT.

This clone was counted a few times. This chain joins TRBV18 and TRBJ2-3; D remains ambiguous. This CDR3 region has 14 residues. V dropped 0 bases and J dropped 5 bases, with 9 bases sitting between them. CDR1 is KGHSH, CDR2 LQKENI, per germline. The CDR3 protein is CASSPPGIKDTQYF. In DNA form, the CDR3 reads TGTGCCAGCTCACCACCTGGCATAAAAGATACGCAGTATTTT.

There are many counts of this clone. The V gene is TRBV7-2, the J gene TRBJ2-6; D gene unclear. The CDR3 sequence is 14 residues long. Trimming shortened V by 6 bases and J by 0 bases, and 6 bases separated the two germline ends. CDR1 is SGHTA and CDR2 is FQGNSA in the germline V gene. The CDR3 spells CASRRVSGANVLTF. CDR3 DNA: TGTGCCAGCAGACGGGTCTCTGGGGCCAACGTCCTGACTTTC.

The chain carries TRBV7-9 and TRBJ2-7, with D tentatively TRBD2 (6 bases). V was pared by 1 base and J by 4 bases, with 14 bases between. This CDR3 has 15 residues. The germline V gene has CDR1 SEHNR and CDR2 FQNEAQ (reference sequence). CDR3 coding DNA: TGTGCCAGCAGCTTAGGGGGCGGGATTTCTTACGAGCAGTACTTC. Its translation: CASSLGGGISYEQYF. Full variable domain (rest looked up from reference TRBV7-9 and TRBJ2-7): DTGVSQNPRHKITKRGQNVTFRCDPISEHNRLYWYRQTLGQGPEFLTYFQNEAQLEKSRLLSDRFSAERPKGSFSTLEIQRTEQGDSAMYLCASSLGGGISYEQYFGPGTRLTVT.

The CDR3 loop is CASSSRQGADTQYF. The CDR3 DNA reads as TGTGCCAGCAGCTCCAGACAGGGTGCAGATACGCAGTATTTT. This chain connects TRBV9 to TRBJ2-3, with 7 bases matching TRBD1. Germline CDR1 reads SGDLS; CDR2 reads YYNGEE. This CDR3 is built from 14 residues. Trimming at V came to 4 bases and at J to 4 bases, leaving 6 bases not matched to a gene.

This clone was seen once. The chain is built from TRBV7-9 and TRBJ1-1; D is uncertain. The CDR3 covers 13 residues. Germline V gives CDR1 SEHNR, CDR2 FQNEAQ (reference sequence). V lost 5 bases to trimming and J lost 4 bases, with 11 bases between them. The CDR3 is CASSTGDSTEAFF. CDR3 DNA sequence: TGTGCCAGCAGCACCGGAGATAGCACTGAAGCTTTCTTT.

The chain has TRBV2 and TRBJ2-5, with 7 bases lining up with TRBD2. There are 13 residues in the CDR3. The trim removed 9 bases at V and 4 bases at J, leaving 8 bases unmatched. Germline V gene lookup returns CDR1 SNHLY and CDR2 FYNNEI. The CDR3 nucleotides read TGTGCCAGTCCACGCAGGGAGGGAGAGACCCAGTACTTC. Translated, it gives CASPRREGETQYF. Using reference TRBV2 and TRBJ2-5 for the parts outside the CDR3, the full variable domain is EPEVTQTPSHQVTQMGQEVILRCVPISNHLYFYWYRQILGQKVEFLVSFYNNEISEKSEIFDDQFSVERPDGSNFTLKIRSTKLEDSAMYFCASPRREGETQYFGPGTRLLVL.

A few counts support this clone. The J gene is TRBJ1-3, the V gene TRBV5-6; D is undetermined. V was trimmed by 2 bases and J by 0 bases, leaving 15 bases between them. Looked up from germline, CDR1 is SGHDT and CDR2 is YYEEEE. The CDR3 spans 17 residues. CDR3 loop: CASSFRLTSSSGNTIYF. DNA of the CDR3: TGTGCCAGCAGCTTTCGATTGACGTCTAGCTCTGGAAACACCATATATTTT.

J is TRBJ2-5 and V is TRBV14; TRBD2 agrees at 8 bases. The CDR3 is made up of 16 amino acids. J gave up 5 bases and V 4 bases, and 12 bases lay outside the gene matches. Germline CDR1 is SGHDN and CDR2 is FVKESK. The CDR3 bases are TGTGCCAGCAGCCCCGCCCTCGGACTAGCAGTCGAGACCCAGTACTTC. This encodes CASSPALGLAVETQYF.

This clone was picked up a small number of times. The CDR3 spells CASSYVGSLYEQYV. The CDR3, as DNA: TGTGCCAGCAGTTACGTGGGCAGCCTATACGAGCAGTACGTC. The chain uses TRBV6-6 and TRBJ2-7; no clear D. The V end lost 2 bases, the J end lost 4 bases, and 12 bases lay between the germline ends. The CDR3 covers 14 residues. Looked up from germline, CDR1 is MNHNY and CDR2 is SVGAGI (reference sequence).

The table lists this clone with a few counts. V gene TRBV30 combines with J gene TRBJ1-3; possible D gene TRBD1, 5 bases. This CDR3 has 13 amino acids. Trimming took off 4 bases at V and 7 bases at J, with 14 bases between the two ends. Germline CDR1 is GTSNPN and CDR2 is SVGIG (reference sequence). CDR3 DNA: TGTGCCTGGATTGTACATCGGGGGAACACCATATATTTT. This codes for CAWIVHRGNTIYF.

The rearrangement joins TRBV28 to TRBJ1-1; the match to TRBD1 covers 11 bases. The V segment lost 8 bases and the J segment 7 bases; nucleotides outside the gene matches: 12. Germline-derived CDR1 and CDR2 are MDHEN and SYDVKM. The CDR3 extends over 15 amino acids. This CDR3 reads CASRNSGTGGNEAFF. DNA of the CDR3: TGTGCCAGCCGCAATTCCGGGACAGGGGGAAATGAAGCTTTCTTT.

This clone was picked up a small number of times. This sequence joins TRBV15 and TRBJ2-3, with D unresolved. This CDR3 is 13 amino acids long. V was clipped by 3 bases and J by 2 bases, with 6 bases between them. Germline assignment: CDR1 LNHNV and CDR2 YYDKDF (reference sequence). As DNA, the CDR3 is TGTGCCACCAGCAGCCACTCCACAGATACGCAGTATTTT. Translation gives CATSSHSTDTQYF.

This clone was observed many times. The chain combines TRBV29-1 with TRBJ2-1; TRBD2 might be the D (6 bases). Germline-derived CDR1 and CDR2 are SQVTM and ANQGSEA. The CDR3 is made up of 13 amino acids. Trimming took off 7 bases at V and 0 bases at J, with 10 bases between the two ends. CDR3 sequence (DNA): TGCAGCGCTGTAGCGGACTCCTACAATGAGCAGTTCTTC. Its protein product is CSAVADSYNEQFF.